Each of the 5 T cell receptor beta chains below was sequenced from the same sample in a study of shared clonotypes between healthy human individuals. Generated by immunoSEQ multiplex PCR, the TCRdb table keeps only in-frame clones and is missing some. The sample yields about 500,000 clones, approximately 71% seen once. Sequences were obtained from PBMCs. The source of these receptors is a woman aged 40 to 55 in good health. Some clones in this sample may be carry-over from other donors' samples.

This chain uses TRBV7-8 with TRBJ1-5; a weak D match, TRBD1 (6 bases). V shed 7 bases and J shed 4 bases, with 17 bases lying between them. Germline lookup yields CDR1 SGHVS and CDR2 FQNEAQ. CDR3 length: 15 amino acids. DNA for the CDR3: TGTGCCAGCACCCCTCAAACAGGGATAAATCAGCCCCAGCATTTT. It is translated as CASTPQTGINQPQHF.

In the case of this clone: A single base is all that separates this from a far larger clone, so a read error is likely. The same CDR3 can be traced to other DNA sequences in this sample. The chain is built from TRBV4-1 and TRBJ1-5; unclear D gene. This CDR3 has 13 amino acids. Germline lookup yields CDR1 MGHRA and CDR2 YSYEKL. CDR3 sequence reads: CASSHGPNQPQHF. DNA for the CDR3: TGTGCCAGCAGCCATGGACCCAATCAGCCCCAGCATTTT.

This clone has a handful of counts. The CDR3 nucleotides read TGTGCCAGCAGGTCCCAGGGTGGAGCTTTCTTT. Translated: CASRSQGGAFF. This rearrangement joins TRBV27 to TRBJ1-1; D perhaps matches TRBD1 (5 bases). Trimming stripped 6 bases from V and 10 bases from J, with 12 bases between. In germline, CDR1 is MNHEY, CDR2 SMNVEV (reference sequence). This CDR3 spans 11 amino acids.

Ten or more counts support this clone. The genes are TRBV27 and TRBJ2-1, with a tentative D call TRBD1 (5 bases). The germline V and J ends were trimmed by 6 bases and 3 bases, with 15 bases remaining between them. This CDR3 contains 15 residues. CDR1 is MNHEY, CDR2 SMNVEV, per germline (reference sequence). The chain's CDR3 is CASSLTPRGYNEQFF. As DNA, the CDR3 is TGTGCCAGCAGCTTAACCCCTAGGGGCTACAATGAGCAGTTCTTC.

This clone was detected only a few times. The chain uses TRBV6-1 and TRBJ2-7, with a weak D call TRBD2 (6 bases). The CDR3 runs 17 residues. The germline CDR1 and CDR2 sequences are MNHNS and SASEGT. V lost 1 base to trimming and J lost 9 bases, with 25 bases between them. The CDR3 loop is CASSEVRGGTGLGVQYF. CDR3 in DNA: TGTGCCAGCAGTGAAGTTCGGGGCGGGACCGGGTTAGGGGTGCAGTACTTC.